This TCR beta chain derives from a study of blood T cell repertoires in COVID-19. Study-wide context: Sites in the United States, Italy and Spain provided acute and convalescent COVID-19 samples. From T cells, B-cell-depleted T cells, or PBMCs came the material, which was cDNA or gDNA.

The Seattle patients joined while their infection was active and were tracked longitudinally afterward. This CDR3 is built from 12 residues. Germline V CDR1 and CDR2: GTSNPN, SVGIG (reference sequence). J lost 6 bases, V lost 2 bases, and 3 bases had no gene match. As processed by the authors: Estimation of nucleated cell counts relied on the amplification of reference gene primers. TCRdb's table, derived via immunoSEQ multiplex PCR, lists solely in-frame clones and lacks some. The D gene and trimming were derived from the DNA, and the V and J assignments and clone size from that table. This table has 50,000 to 70,000 clones, roughly four fifths appearing once. This clone was seen more than once but under ten times.

The J gene is TRBJ1-1, the V gene TRBV30; 7 nucleotides align to TRBD1. Material for sequencing was peripheral blood. The TCR originated in a man older than 75 with COVID-19, enrolled during active disease. The CDR3: CAWSPGQSEAFF. The CDR3 region has the DNA TGTGCCTGGAGTCCGGGACAGTCTGAAGCTTTCTTT.